This T cell receptor beta chain was found in a study of post-analysis software for immune sequencing data. About the study: Clinical courses comprised relapsing-remitting, secondary progressive and progressive-relapsing multiple sclerosis.

TCR beta libraries were prepared from cDNA with unique molecular identifiers. Some 500,000 cDNA molecules were obtained from roughly 1.1 to 9.2 million T cells. In TCRdb, the PCR reads were re-called with MiXCR into one record per CDR3 protein. The sample gives about 760,000 distinct CDR3 sequences, roughly 30% of which show up once; about 0.5% is in the top ten. About this clonotype itself: Its antigen is as yet unknown.

V lost 1 base and J lost 0; bases outside the gene matches: 4. The CDR3 spans 18 residues. Germline CDR1 reads SGHVS; CDR2 reads FQNEAQ. The study, taken as a whole, reports: Roughly 5 TRBV segments (TRBV5-6, TRBV5-1 and TRBV20-1 among them) occurred more frequently in patients than in controls. Batch-matched samples strongly co-clustered by F measure.

The source of this sequence is a girl aged 10 to 17 with multiple sclerosis. V usage is TRBV7-8 and J usage is TRBJ2-2, with 11 nucleotides matching TRBD2. Material for sequencing was blood. In DNA, the CDR3 is TGTGCCAGCAGCTTAGGACTAGCGGGGCCCACGAACACCGGGGAGCTGTTTTTT. This translates into CASSLGLAGPTNTGELFF.